A single sample gave rise to the 7 T cell receptor beta chains below, sequenced in a study of T cells in Graves' hyperthyroidism and ophthalmopathy. Authors of the study amplified TCR beta CDR3 regions from RNA transcripts. RT-PCR in the first round (using the HTBI primer set) targeted the TCR CDR3. TCRdb independently ran MiXCR on the multiplex PCR reads; one entry per CDR3 protein. Of approximately 700,000 distinct CDR3 sequences listed, roughly 15% were seen once; the top ten hold approximately 8%. The specimen sequenced was blood. Source of these receptors: a man aged 18 to 29 with Graves' hyperthyroidism.

Worth noting for this clonotype: At one end the junction does not follow the germline gene, possibly because of a read error. The rearrangement links TRBV27 to TRBJ2-5; D call uncertain. Per germline, CDR1 MNHEY and CDR2 SMNVEV (reference sequence). The CDR3 is 14 residues long. Written as DNA, the CDR3 is TGTGCCAGCAGTTTATCGCTAGGGTCCGAGACCCCGTACTTC. Amino acids: CASSLSLGSETPYF.

This clonotype was observed at least ten times. J is TRBJ2-1 and V is TRBV2; the match to TRBD2 covers 7 bases. The CDR3 length is 15 residues. Germline CDR1 and CDR2: SNHLY and FYNNEI. The V gene end was trimmed by 8 bases and the J gene end by 8 bases; junction bases not matched to a gene: 15. In DNA, the CDR3 is TGTGCCAGCTTCAAAGGGGCGGGAGCTGTCGATGAGCAGTTCTTC. Translating it yields CASFKGAGAVDEQFF.

This clonotype was recorded at least ten times. This chain joins TRBV2 and TRBJ2-1, with D possibly being TRBD1 (6 bases). CDR1 and CDR2 (germline): SNHLY, FYNNEI. The CDR3 sequence is 12 residues long. The V and J ends lost 5 bases and 7 bases respectively, with 9 bases between them. The CDR3 loop reads CASSMGANEQFF. In DNA, the CDR3 is TGTGCCAGCAGTATGGGGGCGAATGAGCAGTTCTTC.

This clonotype showed up many times. This chain uses TRBV12-3 or TRBV12-4 with TRBJ2-3; D uncertain. The CDR3 consists of 15 residues. Trimming cost V 0 bases and J 0 bases, with 7 bases left between them. This chain's CDR3 is CASSLAYPSTDTQYF. In nucleotides, the CDR3 is TGTGCCAGCAGTTTAGCATACCCTAGCACAGATACGCAGTATTTT.

On this clonotype: This may stem from a read error, because a much larger clone lies one nucleotide away. Since no conserved phenylalanine or tryptophan closes the CDR3, a read error is the likely cause. V is TRBV2 and J is TRBJ2-2; D not resolved. V was shortened by 4 bases and J by 6 bases, with 12 bases between the two germline ends. The CDR3 loop spans 14 amino acids. In germline, CDR1 is SNHLY, CDR2 FYNNEI. CDR3 sequence: CASSVSSGSGELFS. DNA for the CDR3: TGTGCCAGCAGTGTATCATCTGGGTCCGGGGAGCTGTTTTCT.

This clonotype was observed a few times. This chain uses TRBV20-1 with TRBJ2-1; D perhaps matches TRBD1 (6 bases). This CDR3 is built from 12 residues. CDR1 and CDR2 from the germline V gene are DFQATT and SNEGSKA (reference sequence). The ends were cut back, 5 bases at V and 6 bases at J, with 11 bases in the middle. The CDR3 sequence: CSAHRAGNEQFF. The CDR3 DNA follows: TGCAGTGCTCACAGGGCTGGCAATGAGCAGTTCTTC.

This chain uses TRBV9 with TRBJ2-1; tentative D call: TRBD1 (6 bases). Deletions cut 0 bases from V and 4 bases from J, with 11 bases between. Germline CDR1 reads SGDLS; CDR2 reads YYNGEE. The CDR3 totals 15 residues. The CDR3 DNA reads TGTGCCAGCAGCGTAGCTGGGGACACTTACAATGAGCAGTTCTTC. Its translation: CASSVAGDTYNEQFF.